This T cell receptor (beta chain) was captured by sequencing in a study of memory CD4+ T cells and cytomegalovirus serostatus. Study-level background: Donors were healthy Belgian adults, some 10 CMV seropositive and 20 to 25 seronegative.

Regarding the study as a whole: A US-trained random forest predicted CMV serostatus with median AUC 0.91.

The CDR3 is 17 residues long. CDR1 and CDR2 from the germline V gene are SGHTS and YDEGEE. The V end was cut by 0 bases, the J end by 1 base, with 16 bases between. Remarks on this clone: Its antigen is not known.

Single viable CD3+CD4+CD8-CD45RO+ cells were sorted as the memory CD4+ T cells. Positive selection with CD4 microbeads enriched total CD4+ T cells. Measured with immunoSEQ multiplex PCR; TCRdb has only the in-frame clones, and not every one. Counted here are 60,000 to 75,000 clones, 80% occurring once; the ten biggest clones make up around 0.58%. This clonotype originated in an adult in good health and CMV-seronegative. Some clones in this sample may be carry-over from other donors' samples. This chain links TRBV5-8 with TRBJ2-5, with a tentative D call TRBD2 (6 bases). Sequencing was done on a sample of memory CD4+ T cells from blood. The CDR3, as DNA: TGTGCCAGCAGCTTGGGAGGCGGGCGGGGACGCCAAGAGACCCAGTACTTC. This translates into CASSLGGGRGRQETQYF.